This entry concerns a single T cell receptor (beta chain). This entry belongs to a study of control samples from healthy donors and cancer patients. After removal of 0 bases from V and 9 bases from J, the junction contained 7 bases not matched to a gene. This CDR3 comprises 14 residues. Per the germline V gene, CDR1 is LGHNA and CDR2 is YSLEER. Some clones are missing from TCRdb's copy, which holds only in-frame ones; the method was immunoSEQ multiplex PCR. The sample lists more than 90,000 clones; around 88% were seen once. The specimen was blood. The source of this sequence is a man in his thirties or forties in good health. The chain recombines TRBV4-3 with TRBJ1-1; 7 positions agree with TRBD1. Written as DNA, the CDR3 is TGCGCCAGCAGCCAAGACAGGGGGTCTCTGCAAGCTTTCTTT. Residues: CASSQDRGSLQAFF.